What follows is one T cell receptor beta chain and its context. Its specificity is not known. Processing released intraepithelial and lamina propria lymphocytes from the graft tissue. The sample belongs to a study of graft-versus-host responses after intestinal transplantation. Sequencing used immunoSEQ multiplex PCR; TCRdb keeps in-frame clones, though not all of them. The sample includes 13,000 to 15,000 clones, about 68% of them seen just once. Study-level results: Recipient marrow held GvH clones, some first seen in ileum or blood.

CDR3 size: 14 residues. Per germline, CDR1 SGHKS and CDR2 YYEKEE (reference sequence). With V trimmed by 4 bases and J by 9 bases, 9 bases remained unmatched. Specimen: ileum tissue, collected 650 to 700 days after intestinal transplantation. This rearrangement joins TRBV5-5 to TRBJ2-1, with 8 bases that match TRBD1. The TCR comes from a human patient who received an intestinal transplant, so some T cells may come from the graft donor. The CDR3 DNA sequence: TGTGCCAGCAGCCCGCGACAGGGGAGGAGTGAGCAGTTCTTC. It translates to CASSPRQGRSEQFF. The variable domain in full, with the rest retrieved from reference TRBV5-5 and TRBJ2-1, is DAGVTQSPTHLIKTRGQQVTLRCSPISGHKSVSWYQQVLGQGPQFIFQYYEKEERGRGNFPDRFSARQFPNYSSELNVNALLLGDSALYLCASSPRQGRSEQFFGPGTRLTVL.